This T cell receptor (beta chain) came from a study of identifying expanded T cells in peripheral blood. Assay used: immunoSEQ multiplex PCR; TCRdb lists only in-frame clones, some missing. Of some 78,000 clones detected, 88% appear once; the ten largest clones hold around 17%. V shed 1 base and J shed 4 bases, with 10 bases lying between them. CDR3 length: 15 residues. CDR1 MGHRA and CDR2 YSYEKL come from the germline V gene. The sequencing sample was made of blood. The chain uses TRBV4-1 and TRBJ1-4; D perhaps matches TRBD1 (5 bases). This sequence was found in a person aged 18 to 70 in good health. The CDR3 nucleotides are TGCGCCAGCAGCCAAGCCGGGACGGGTAATGAAAAACTGTTTTTT. It translates to CASSQAGTGNEKLFF.